The sequence of this T cell receptor beta chain was determined in a study of T cell changes during pregnancy in multiple sclerosis. Generated by immunoSEQ multiplex PCR, the TCRdb table keeps only in-frame clones and is missing some. The table includes roughly 38,000 clones, 80% to 90% detected once. The CDR3 totals 15 residues. The V end was cut by 6 bases, the J end by 4 bases, with 16 bases between. The germline gives CDR1 LGHNA, CDR2 YNFKEQ. This clonotype was obtained from a female donor with multiple sclerosis, enrolled in a pregnancy study. The rearrangement uses TRBV4-2 and TRBJ1-5, with D possibly matching TRBD1 (6 bases). The sample was CD4+ T cells from peripheral blood mononuclear cells, taken before pregnancy. As DNA, the CDR3 is TGTGCCAGCAGGAGTGATCTCAGGGGAAATCAGCCCCAGCATTTT. The encoded protein is CASRSDLRGNQPQHF.